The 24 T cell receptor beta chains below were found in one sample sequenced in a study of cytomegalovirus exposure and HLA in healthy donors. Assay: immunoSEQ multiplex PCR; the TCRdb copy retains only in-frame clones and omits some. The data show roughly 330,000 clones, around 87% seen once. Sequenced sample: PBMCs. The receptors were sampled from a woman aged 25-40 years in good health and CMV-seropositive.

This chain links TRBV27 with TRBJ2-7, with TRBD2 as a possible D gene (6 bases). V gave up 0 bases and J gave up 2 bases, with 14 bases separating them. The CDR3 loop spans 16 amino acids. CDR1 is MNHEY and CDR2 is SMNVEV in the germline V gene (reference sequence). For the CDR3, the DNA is TGTGCCAGCAGTTTATCGATAGGAGGGTACCCCTACGAGCAGTACTTC. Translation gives CASSLSIGGYPYEQYF.

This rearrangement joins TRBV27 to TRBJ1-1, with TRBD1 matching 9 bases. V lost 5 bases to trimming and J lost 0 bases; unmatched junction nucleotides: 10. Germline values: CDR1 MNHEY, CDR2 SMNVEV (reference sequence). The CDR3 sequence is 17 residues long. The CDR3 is CASSQHPGTGMNTEAFF. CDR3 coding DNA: TGTGCCAGCAGTCAACATCCCGGGACAGGGATGAACACTGAAGCTTTCTTT.

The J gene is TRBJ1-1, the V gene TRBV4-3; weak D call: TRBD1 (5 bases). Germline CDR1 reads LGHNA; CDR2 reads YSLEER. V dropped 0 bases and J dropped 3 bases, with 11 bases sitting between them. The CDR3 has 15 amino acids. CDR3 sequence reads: CASSQDQGYDTEAFF. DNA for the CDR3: TGCGCCAGCAGCCAAGATCAGGGTTACGACACTGAAGCTTTCTTT.

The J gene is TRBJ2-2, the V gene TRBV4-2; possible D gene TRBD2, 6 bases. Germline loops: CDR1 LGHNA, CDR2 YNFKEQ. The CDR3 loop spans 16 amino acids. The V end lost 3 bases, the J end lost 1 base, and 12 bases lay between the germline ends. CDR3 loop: CASSQGRRGNTGELFF. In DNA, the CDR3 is TGTGCCAGCAGCCAGGGAAGGCGGGGGAACACCGGGGAGCTGTTTTTT.

CDR3 sequence reads: CASSSGDYGYTF. The CDR3 DNA reads as TGTGCCAGCAGCTCAGGGGACTATGGCTACACCTTC. The V gene is TRBV5-6, the J gene TRBJ1-2; weak D call: TRBD1 (6 bases). The CDR3 runs 12 residues. CDR1 and CDR2 (germline): SGHDT, YYEEEE. V lost 3 bases and J lost 3, with 6 bases in between.

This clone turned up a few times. CDR3 protein: CASSIWGLEGTDTQYF. CDR3 coding DNA: TGTGCCAGTAGTATCTGGGGACTAGAGGGCACAGATACGCAGTATTTT. The chain joins TRBV19 to TRBJ2-3; TRBD2 matches at 8 bases. There are 16 residues in the CDR3. The junction had 6 bases not matched to a gene; V was cut back by 3 bases and J by 1 base. Looked up from germline, CDR1 is LNHDA and CDR2 is SQIVND (reference sequence).

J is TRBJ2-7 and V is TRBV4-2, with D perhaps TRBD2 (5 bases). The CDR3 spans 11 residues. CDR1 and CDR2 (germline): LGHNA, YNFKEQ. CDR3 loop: CASSQDTRGMV. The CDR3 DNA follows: TGTGCCAGCAGCCAAGATACCCGGGGTATGGTC.

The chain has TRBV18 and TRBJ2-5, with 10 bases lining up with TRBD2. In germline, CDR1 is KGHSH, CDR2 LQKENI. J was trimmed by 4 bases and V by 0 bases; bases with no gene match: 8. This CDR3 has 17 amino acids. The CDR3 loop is CASSPPTSGAGAETQYF. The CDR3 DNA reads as TGTGCCAGCTCACCACCAACTAGCGGGGCCGGCGCAGAGACCCAGTACTTC. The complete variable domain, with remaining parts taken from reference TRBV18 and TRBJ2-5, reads NAGVMQNPRHLVRRRGQEARLRCSPMKGHSHVYWYRQLPEEGLKFMVYLQKENIIDESGMPKERFSAEFPKEGPSILRIQQVVRGDSAAYFCASSPPTSGAGAETQYFGPGTRLLVL.

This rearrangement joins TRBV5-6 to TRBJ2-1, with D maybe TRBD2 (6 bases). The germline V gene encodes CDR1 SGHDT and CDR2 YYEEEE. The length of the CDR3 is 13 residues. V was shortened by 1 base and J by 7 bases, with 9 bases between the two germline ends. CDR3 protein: CASSLRAGNEQFF. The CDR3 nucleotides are TGTGCCAGCAGCTTGAGGGCGGGAAATGAGCAGTTCTTC.

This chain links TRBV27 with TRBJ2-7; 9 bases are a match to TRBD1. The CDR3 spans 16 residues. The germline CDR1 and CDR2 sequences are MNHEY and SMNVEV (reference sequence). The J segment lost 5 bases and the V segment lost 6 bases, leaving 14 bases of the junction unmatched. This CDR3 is CASSPPHRGLLDEQYF. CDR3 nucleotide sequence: TGTGCCAGCAGCCCACCCCACAGGGGGCTATTGGACGAGCAGTACTTC.

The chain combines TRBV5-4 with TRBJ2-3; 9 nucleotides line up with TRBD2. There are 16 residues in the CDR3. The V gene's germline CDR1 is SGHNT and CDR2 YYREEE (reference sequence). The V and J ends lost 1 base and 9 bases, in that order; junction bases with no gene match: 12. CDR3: CASSLSAAGGQDTQYF. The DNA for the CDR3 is TGTGCCAGCAGCTTGTCGGCGGCGGGGGGGCAGGACACGCAGTATTTT.

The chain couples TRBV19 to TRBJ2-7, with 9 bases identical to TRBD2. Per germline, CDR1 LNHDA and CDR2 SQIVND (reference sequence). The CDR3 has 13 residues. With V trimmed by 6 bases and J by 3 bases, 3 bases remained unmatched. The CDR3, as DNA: TGTGCCAGTAGAGCGGGGGGAGACTACGAGCAGTACTTC. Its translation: CASRAGGDYEQYF.

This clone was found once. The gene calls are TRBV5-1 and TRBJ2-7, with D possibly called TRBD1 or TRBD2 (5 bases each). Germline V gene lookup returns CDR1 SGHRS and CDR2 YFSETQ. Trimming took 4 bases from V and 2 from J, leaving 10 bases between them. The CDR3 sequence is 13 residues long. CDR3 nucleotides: TGCGCCAGCAGCGGGGACGGGGCCTACGAGCAGTACTTC. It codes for CASSGDGAYEQYF.

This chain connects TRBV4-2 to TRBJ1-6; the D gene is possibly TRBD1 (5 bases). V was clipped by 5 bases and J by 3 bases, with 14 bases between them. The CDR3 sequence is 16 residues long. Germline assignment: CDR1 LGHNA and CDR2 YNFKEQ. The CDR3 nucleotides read TGTGCCAGCAGCTCCGATAGGGGTGGCTATAATTCACCCCTCCACTTT. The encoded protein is CASSSDRGGYNSPLHF.

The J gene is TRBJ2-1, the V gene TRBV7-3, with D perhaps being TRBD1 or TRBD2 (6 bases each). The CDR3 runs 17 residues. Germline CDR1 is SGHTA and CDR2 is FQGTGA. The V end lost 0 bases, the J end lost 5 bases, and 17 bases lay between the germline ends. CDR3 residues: CASSLTLRGASHNEQFF. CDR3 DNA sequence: TGTGCCAGCAGCTTAACGTTAAGGGGGGCCTCGCACAATGAGCAGTTCTTC.

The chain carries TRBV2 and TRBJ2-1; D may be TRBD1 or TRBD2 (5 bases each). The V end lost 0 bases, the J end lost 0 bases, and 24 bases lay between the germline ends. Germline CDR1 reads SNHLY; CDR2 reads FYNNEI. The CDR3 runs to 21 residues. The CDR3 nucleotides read TGTGCCAGCAGTGAAGCGCGCCTCTTTCGCTCGGGGACGAGCTCCTACAATGAGCAGTTCTTC. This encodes CASSEARLFRSGTSSYNEQFF.

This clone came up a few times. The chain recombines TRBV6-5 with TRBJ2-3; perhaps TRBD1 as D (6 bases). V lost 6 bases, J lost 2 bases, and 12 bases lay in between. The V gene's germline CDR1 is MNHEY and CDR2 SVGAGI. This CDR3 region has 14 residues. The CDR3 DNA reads TGTGCCAGCAGAGAGGACAGATACACAGATACGCAGTATTTT. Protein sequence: CASREDRYTDTQYF.

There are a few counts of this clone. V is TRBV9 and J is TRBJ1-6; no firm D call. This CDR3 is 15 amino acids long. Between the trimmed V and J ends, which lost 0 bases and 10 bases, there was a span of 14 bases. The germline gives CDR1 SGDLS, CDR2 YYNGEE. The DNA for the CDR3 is TGTGCCAGCAGCGTAGTTGACACCGGGAACTCACCCCTCCACTTT. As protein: CASSVVDTGNSPLHF.

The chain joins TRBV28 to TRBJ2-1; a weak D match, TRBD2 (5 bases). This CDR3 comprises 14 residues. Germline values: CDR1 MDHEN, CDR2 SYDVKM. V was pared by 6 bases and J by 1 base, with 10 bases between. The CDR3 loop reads CASSPSGSYNEQFF. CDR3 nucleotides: TGTGCCAGCAGCCCAAGCGGATCCTACAATGAGCAGTTCTTC.

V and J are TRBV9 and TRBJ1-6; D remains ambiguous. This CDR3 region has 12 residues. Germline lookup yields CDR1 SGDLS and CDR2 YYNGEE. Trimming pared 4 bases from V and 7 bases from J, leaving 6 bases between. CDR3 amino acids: CASSPQNSPLHF. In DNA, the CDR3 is TGTGCCAGCAGCCCTCAAAATTCACCCCTCCACTTT.

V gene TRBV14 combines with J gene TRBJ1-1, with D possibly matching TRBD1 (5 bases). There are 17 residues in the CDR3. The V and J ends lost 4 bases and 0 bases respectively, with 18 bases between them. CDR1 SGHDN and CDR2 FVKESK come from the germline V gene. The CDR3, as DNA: TGTGCCAGCAGCCCCCCTGGGGCAGTAGTCATGAACACTGAAGCTTTCTTT. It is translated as CASSPPGAVVMNTEAFF.

The CDR3 DNA follows: TGTGCCAGCAGTCCCCGGGACGGACACTACGAGCAGTACTTC. It codes for CASSPRDGHYEQYF. The gene calls are TRBV6-5 and TRBJ2-7; perhaps D is TRBD1 or TRBD2 (5 bases each). V lost 5 bases and J lost 3, with 14 bases in between. This CDR3 has 14 residues. Looked up from germline, CDR1 is MNHEY and CDR2 is SVGAGI.

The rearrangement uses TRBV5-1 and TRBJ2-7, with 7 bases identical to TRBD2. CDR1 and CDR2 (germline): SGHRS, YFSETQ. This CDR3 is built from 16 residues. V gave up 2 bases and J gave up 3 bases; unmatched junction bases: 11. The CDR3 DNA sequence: TGCGCCAGCAGCTTTGACCTTAGCGGGTTAAGCTACGAGCAGTACTTC. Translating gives CASSFDLSGLSYEQYF.

CDR3 protein: CASSGLTNYGYTF. In DNA form, the CDR3 reads TGTGCCAGCAGTGGATTAACTAACTATGGCTACACCTTC. The chain has TRBV25-1 and TRBJ1-2; no clear D gene. The CDR3 is 13 amino acids. CDR1 is MGHDK and CDR2 is SYGVNS in the germline V gene. V lost 4 bases to trimming and J lost 0 bases, with 6 bases between them.